This T cell receptor beta chain is drawn from a study of T-cell reconstitution after alpha-beta-depleted transplantation in children. General study results and limits: Surviving recipient T cells and intrathymic progenitors accounted for some patients' high TCRbeta diversity at day 60. Hyperexpanded clones declined; after one year, newly produced T cells mostly supplied diversity. Expanded clones from the graft, numbering several hundred, reportedly supplied alpha-beta T cells about two months after transplant.

TCRbeta library construction was performed incorporating unique molecular identifiers. From the PCR reads, TCRdb called clonotypes with MiXCR, one entry per CDR3 protein. The sample holds 480,000 or so distinct CDR3 sequences, approximately 10% seen once. This clonotype was picked up a small number of times. Its antigen is as yet unknown. With 3 bases clipped from V and 5 bases from J, the junction kept 2 bases outside the gene matches. The CDR3 runs to 14 residues. Germline CDR1 is SGHTA and CDR2 is FQGNSA. The V call is TRBV7-2, the J call TRBJ2-1, with 9 nucleotides matching TRBD1. The sample in question was PBMCs, obtained before TCRalphabeta/CD19-depleted stem cell transplant. This sequence was found in a child aged 2 to 15 with inherited bone marrow failure, due to receive a stem cell transplant. The CDR3 region has the DNA TGTGCCAGCAGCTTCACAGGGGGCCACAATGAGCAGTTCTTC. Translated, it gives CASSFTGGHNEQFF.